This T cell receptor beta chain was sequenced during a study of beta chain features in type 1 diabetes. There was one heparinised blood draw per donor, averaging approximately 120 mL. This clone was seen only a few times. The antigen is unknown. General study findings and limits: All four CD4+ subsets from Type 1 diabetes patients carried moderately but significantly shorter TCRB CDR3s.

The whole isolated RNA underwent reverse transcription, so sequencing captured expressed TCRB transcripts. The assay was immunoSEQ multiplex PCR, and TCRdb's table has in-frame clones only and misses some. The sample contains around 360,000 clones, roughly an eighth of which appear only once. The TCR originated in a woman under 30 with type 1 diabetes. Sequencing was carried out using naive CD4+ T cells from blood.

CDR3 coding DNA: TGTGCCAGTAGTATAGGGCGACAGGTTCCTAATCAGCCCCAGCATTTT. The encoded protein is CASSIGRQVPNQPQHF. This sequence joins TRBV19 and TRBJ1-5; tentative D call: TRBD1 (6 bases). From germline, CDR1 is LNHDA and CDR2 SQIVND (reference sequence). The CDR3 runs to 16 residues. With 1 base removed from V and 4 bases from J, the gap between germline ends came to 14 bases.